The present TCR beta chain was sequenced within a study of control samples from healthy donors and cancer patients. The count of this clone is one. Trimming stripped 4 bases from V and 3 bases from J, with 16 bases between. This CDR3 has 15 residues. Germline values: CDR1 SGHRS, CDR2 YFSETQ. Generated by immunoSEQ multiplex PCR, the TCRdb table keeps only in-frame clones and is missing some. This table holds around 97,000 clones, roughly 91% found once. The sequence derives from a man aged 55 to 69 with lung cancer. Sequencing used PBMCs. The chain combines TRBV5-1 with TRBJ1-1, with TRBD1 as a possible D gene (5 bases). The CDR3 DNA is TGCGCCAGCAGCGGCCACTTATTGGGGGACACTGAAGCTTTCTTT. Its translation is CASSGHLLGDTEAFF. Based on the CDR3 plus reference TRBV5-1 and TRBJ1-1, the full variable domain is KAGVTQTPRYLIKTRGQQVTLSCSPISGHRSVSWYQQTPGQGLQFLFEYFSETQRNKGNFPGRFSGRQFSNSRSEMNVSTLELGDSALYLCASSGHLLGDTEAFFGQGTRLTVV.